This T cell receptor beta chain was sequenced in a study of cytomegalovirus exposure and HLA in healthy donors. Across the study: From donors who were HLA-typed, an early data release held around 80 million unique TCRs.

Germline loops: CDR1 SNHLY, CDR2 FYNNEI. The CDR3 consists of 15 residues. V lost 4 bases and J lost 0, with 10 bases in between. Amplification used 60 Vbeta primers and 13 Jbeta primers. Clones were sequenced by immunoSEQ multiplex PCR, and TCRdb holds only the in-frame ones, with some missing. The table lists around 140,000 clones, with under 2% in the top ten. This receptor was obtained from a woman aged 45-59 years in good health and CMV-seronegative. The chain combines TRBV2 with TRBJ1-3, with D unclear. Material: PBMCs. CDR3 sequence: CASSADGGSGNTIYF. CDR3 nucleotide sequence: TGTGCCAGCAGTGCCGACGGAGGCTCTGGAAACACCATATATTTT.